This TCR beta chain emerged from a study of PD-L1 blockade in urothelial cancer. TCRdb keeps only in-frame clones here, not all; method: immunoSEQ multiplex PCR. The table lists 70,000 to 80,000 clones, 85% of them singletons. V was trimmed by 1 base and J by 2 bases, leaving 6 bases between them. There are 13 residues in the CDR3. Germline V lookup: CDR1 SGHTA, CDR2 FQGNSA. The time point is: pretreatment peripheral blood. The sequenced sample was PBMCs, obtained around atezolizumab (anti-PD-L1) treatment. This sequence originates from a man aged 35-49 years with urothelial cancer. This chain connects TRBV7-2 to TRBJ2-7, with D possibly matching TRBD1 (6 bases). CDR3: CASSLGTAYEQYF. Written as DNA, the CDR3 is TGTGCCAGCAGCTTAGGGACAGCCTACGAGCAGTACTTC.